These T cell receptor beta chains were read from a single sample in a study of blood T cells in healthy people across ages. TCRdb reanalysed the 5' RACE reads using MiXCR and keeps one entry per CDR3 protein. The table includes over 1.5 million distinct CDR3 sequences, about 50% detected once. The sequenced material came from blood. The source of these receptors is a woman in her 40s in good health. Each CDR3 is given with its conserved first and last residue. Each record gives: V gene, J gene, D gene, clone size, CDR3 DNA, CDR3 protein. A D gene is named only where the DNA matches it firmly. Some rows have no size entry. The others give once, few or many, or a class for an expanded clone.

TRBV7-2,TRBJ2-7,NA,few,TGTGCCAGCAGCTCCCGATATGGTAGCGAGAGTCTGTACTTC,CASSSRYGSESLYF
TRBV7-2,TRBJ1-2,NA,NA,TGTGCCAGCAGCTCCCGGGTCGCTAACTATGGCTACACCTTC,CASSSRVANYGYTF
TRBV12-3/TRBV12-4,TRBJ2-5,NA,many,TGTGCCAGCCTAGGGCGGATCGAGGAGACCCAGTACTTC,CASLGRIEETQYF
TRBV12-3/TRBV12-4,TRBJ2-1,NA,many,TGTGCCAGCAGTCCGTCCGTCGGCAATGAGCAGTTCTTC,CASSPSVGNEQFF
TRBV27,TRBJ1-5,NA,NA,TGTGCCAGCAGTTTATTGGCCCGGAGGGATCAGCCCCAGCATTTT,CASSLLARRDQPQHF
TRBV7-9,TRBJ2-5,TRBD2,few,TGTGCCAGCAGCTCGAACCAGCGGTATGAGGCGGGGGGTCGCGGGACCCAGTACTTC,CASSSNQRYEAGGRGTQYF
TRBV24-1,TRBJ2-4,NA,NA,TGTGCCACCAGTGACCCAGGGATCGGGAACATTCAGTACTTC,CATSDPGIGNIQYF
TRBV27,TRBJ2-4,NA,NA,TGTGCCAGCAGCCCCCAGGGCTGGCTAGCCAAAAACATTCAGTACTTC,CASSPQGWLAKNIQYF
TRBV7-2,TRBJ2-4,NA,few,TGTGCCAGCAGCTTTGGCCCAGGTCAAAACATTCAGTACTTC,CASSFGPGQNIQYF
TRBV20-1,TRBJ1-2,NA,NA,TGCAGTGCCAAAAGGACGGGCGTAATATATGGCTACACCTTC,CSAKRTGVIYGYTF